This T cell receptor (beta chain) was documented in a study of T cells after yellow fever vaccination (dated by TCRdb to the late 2010s). In the study overall: The SMART-Seq v4 Ultra Low Input RNA kit was used to prepare libraries from fractions with low cell numbers. To track T-cell clones before and after primary and booster YFV17D yellow fever vaccination, bulk TCR alpha and beta repertoires were sequenced longitudinally. Two healthy male donors made up the cohort, one aged 18 to 29 years and the other aged 30 to 40 years. Bulk PBMC replicates and cell subsets were isolated from blood drawn at multiple timepoints before and after both primary and secondary immunization. What the research found in general, with its limitations: The secondary T-cell response was found to be weaker but faster than the primary response, with a peak reached on day 5 rather than on day 15. FACS-sorted repertoires could contain abundant contaminating clonotypes from the bulk population, so computational filtering was required. A small fraction of clonotypes appeared in both the CD4 and CD8 compartments, likely as a result of convergent recombination. Only a couple of donors were included in the study, so the extent to which the findings can be generalized is limited. After the booster, most clones that had expanded after primary vaccination were detected again (nearly 97% of CD4 and around nine tenths of CD8), suggesting broad maintenance of memory.

TCR cDNA was made using 5'RACE template switching, a step that added a universal primer site and unique molecular identifiers. Priming for cDNA synthesis came from both the TCR alpha and TCR beta constant segments. Library amplification involved two PCR steps, and the second step added sample barcodes and sequencing adapters. Sequencing of the libraries was done on either Illumina HiSeq 2500 (2x100 bp) or NovaSeq (2x150 bp). Concerning the study's data processing: Demultiplexing of reads and collapsing into UMI consensus sequences were performed with MIGEC, and V(D)J alignment was carried out with MiXCR. Vaccine-responding clonotypes were identified with edgeR using replicate PBMC samples, with FDR below 0.01 and a log2 fold change above 5 up to day 15 being required. Each bulk clonotype was labeled CD4 or CD8 based on which sequenced repertoire, CD4 or CD8, contained the clonotype at higher abundance. The public reads were quality trimmed at Q25 with fastp and then assembled into clones with MiXCR by TCRdb, keeping productive beta chains. CDR3 protein duplicates are merged, each entry listing the most common genes and DNA. These V and J calls derive from TCRdb rather than the authors' analysis. The sample contains about 230,000 distinct CDR3 sequences, less than 7.5% of them found a single time. The ten largest make up 1% to 1.2% of the sample.

Sample treatment or condition, as interpreted from the label and publication: live attenuated yellow fever vaccine strain. A standard Ficoll-Paque protocol was used to isolate PBMCs from peripheral blood. Dynabeads CD4 and CD8 positive selection kits were used to isolate CD4 and CD8 T-cell fractions. TriZol was used to extract RNA from bulk PBMCs, from CD4 and CD8 fractions, and from dextramer-positive and dextramer-negative fractions. The CDR3 starts with the cysteine, ends with the phenylalanine, and has 15 residues. Here the CDR3 DNA is all that survives: 45 bases in frame from base 1. This clonotype has at least ten counts. Its recognized antigen is unknown. Nothing much larger sits one base from this clone, and base qualities are not available.

The sequence links TRBV21-1 to TRBJ2-7; TRBD2 was called by the table and not checked on the DNA. TRBV21-1 has pseudogene status. The material sequenced was CD4+ T cells sorted from PBMCs, taken on the day of the yellow fever booster vaccination. The sequence was obtained from a man under 40 who received the YFV17D yellow fever vaccine. Here is the DNA: TGTGCCAGCAACAAGACTAGCGGGATACTCTACGAGCAGTACTTC. It translates as CASNKTSGILYEQYF.